The sample holds many counts of the clone carrying this T cell receptor beta chain. The time point is: blood at routine non-recurrence follow-up after resection. This CDR3 region has 14 residues. The germline gives CDR1 DFQATT, CDR2 SNEGSKA (reference sequence). Between the trimmed V and J ends, which lost 0 bases and 0 bases, there was a span of 3 bases. The data derive from a study of spatial heterogeneity in lung cancer. Single TCR cDNA molecules each had their own unique molecular identifier. TCRdb recomputed calls from the 5' RACE reads with MiXCR, one row per CDR3 protein. The sample shows over 95,000 distinct CDR3 sequences, about 10% of them seen only once.

The specimen was PBMCs, collected at follow-up. This chain uses TRBV20-1 with TRBJ2-6; D gene unclear. The sequence came from a female donor with early-stage non-small cell lung cancer. The DNA of the CDR3 is TGCAGTGCTAGAGATTTCTCTGGGGCCAACGTCCTGACTTTC. Protein: CSARDFSGANVLTF.